Sequencing of this T cell receptor beta chain was carried out in a study of cytotoxic CD8 clonotypes in ibrutinib-treated CLL. Points from the study as a whole: On treatment, the uncommon public clonotypes contracted or remained stable. Researchers report that baseline clonality outpaced age-matched healthy donors and tracked circulating CD8+ T-cell counts. Clonality was elevated at ibrutinib response and had returned toward baseline at progression.

The germline V gene has CDR1 WNHNN and CDR2 SYGVQD (reference sequence). V lost 6 bases and J lost 2, with 13 bases in between. The CDR3 sequence is 15 residues long. The table lists this clone with a count of one. The antigen remains undetermined. Only in-frame clones appear in the TCRdb table, and some are missing; sequencing was by immunoSEQ multiplex PCR. The sample yields roughly 160,000 clones, around 80% seen once. The chain couples TRBV10-1 to TRBJ2-2; possibly TRBD1 for D (6 bases). The sequence was collected from a human donor with chronic lymphocytic leukemia. Material: PBMCs, obtained after 24 months of ibrutinib treatment. The chain's CDR3 is CASRQGHRNTGELFF. Here the CDR3 DNA reads TGCGCCAGCAGGCAGGGGCACCGAAACACCGGGGAGCTGTTTTTT.